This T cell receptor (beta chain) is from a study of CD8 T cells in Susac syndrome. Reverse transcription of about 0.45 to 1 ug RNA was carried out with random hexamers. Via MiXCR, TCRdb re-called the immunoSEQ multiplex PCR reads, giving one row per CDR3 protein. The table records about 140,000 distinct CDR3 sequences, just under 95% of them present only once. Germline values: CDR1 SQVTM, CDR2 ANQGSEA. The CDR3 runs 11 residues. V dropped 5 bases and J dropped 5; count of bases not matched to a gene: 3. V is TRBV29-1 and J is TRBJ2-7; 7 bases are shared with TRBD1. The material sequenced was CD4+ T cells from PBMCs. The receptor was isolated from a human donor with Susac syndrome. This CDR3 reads CSVSTGNEQYF. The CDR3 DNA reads TGCAGCGTTTCGACAGGGAACGAGCAGTACTTC.